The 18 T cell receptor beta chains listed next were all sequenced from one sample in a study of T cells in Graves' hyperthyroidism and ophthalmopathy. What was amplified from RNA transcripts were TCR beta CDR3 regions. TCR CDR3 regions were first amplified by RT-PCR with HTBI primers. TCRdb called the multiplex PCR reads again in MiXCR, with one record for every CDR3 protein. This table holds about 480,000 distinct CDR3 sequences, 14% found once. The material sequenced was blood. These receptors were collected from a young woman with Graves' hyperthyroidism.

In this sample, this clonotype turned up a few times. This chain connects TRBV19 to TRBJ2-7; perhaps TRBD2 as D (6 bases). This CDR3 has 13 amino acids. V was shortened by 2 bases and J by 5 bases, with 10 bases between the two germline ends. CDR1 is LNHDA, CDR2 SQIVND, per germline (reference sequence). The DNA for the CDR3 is TGTGCCAGTAGTATATATGAGCGGGACGAGCAGTACTTC. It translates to CASSIYERDEQYF.

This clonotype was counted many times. CDR3 loop: CATAFGYGYTF. The CDR3 DNA reads as TGTGCCACCGCGTTTGGCTATGGCTACACCTTC. The chain combines TRBV24-1 with TRBJ1-2; D is unresolved. Germline CDR1 and CDR2: KGHDR and SFDVKD. The ends were cut back, 9 bases at V and 4 bases at J, with 8 bases in the middle. The CDR3 has 11 amino acids.

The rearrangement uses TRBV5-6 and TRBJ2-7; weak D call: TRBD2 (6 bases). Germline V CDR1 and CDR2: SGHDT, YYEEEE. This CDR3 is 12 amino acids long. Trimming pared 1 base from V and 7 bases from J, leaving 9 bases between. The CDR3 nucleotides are TGTGCCAGCAGCTTGATCGGGAGTGAGCAGTACTTC. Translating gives CASSLIGSEQYF.

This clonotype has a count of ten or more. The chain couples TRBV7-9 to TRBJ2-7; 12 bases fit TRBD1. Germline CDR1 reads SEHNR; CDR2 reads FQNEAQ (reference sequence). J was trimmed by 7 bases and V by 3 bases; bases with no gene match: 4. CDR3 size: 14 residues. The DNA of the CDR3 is TGTGCCAGCAGCTTGGGACAGGGGGCAGGGGAGCAGTACGTC. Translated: CASSLGQGAGEQYV.

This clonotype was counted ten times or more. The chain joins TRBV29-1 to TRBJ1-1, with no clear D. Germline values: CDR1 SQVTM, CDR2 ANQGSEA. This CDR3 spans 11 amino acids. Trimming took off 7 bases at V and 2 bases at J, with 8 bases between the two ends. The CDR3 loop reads CSGRGNTEAFF. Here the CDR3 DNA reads TGCAGCGGACGAGGTAACACTGAAGCTTTCTTT.

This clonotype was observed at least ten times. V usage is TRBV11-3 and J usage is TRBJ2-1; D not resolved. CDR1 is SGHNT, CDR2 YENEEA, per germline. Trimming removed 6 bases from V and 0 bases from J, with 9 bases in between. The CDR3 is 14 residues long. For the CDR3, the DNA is TGTGCCAGCAGTATGTCCCACTCCTACAATGAGCAGTTCTTC. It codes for CASSMSHSYNEQFF.

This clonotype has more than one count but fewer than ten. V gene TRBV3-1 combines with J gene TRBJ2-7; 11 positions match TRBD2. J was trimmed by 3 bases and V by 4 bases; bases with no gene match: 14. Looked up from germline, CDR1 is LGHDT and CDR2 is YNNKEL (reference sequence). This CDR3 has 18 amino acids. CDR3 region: CASSLLPKTSGILYEQYF. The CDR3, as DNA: TGTGCCAGCAGCCTTCTCCCTAAGACTAGCGGGATTCTCTACGAGCAGTACTTC.

This CDR3 is CAWGTTYNEQFF. The CDR3, as DNA: TGTGCCTGGGGGACTACCTACAATGAGCAGTTCTTC. This chain connects TRBV30 to TRBJ2-1; 7 bases are shared with TRBD2. The germline CDR1 and CDR2 sequences are GTSNPN and SVGIG (reference sequence). The CDR3 has 12 amino acids. V gave up 5 bases and J gave up 2 bases; unmatched junction bases: 0.

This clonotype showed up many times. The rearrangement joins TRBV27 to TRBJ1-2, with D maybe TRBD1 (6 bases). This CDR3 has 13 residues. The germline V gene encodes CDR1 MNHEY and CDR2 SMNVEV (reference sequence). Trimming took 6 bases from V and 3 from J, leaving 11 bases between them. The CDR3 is CASSRGTHYGYTF. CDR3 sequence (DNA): TGTGCCAGCAGCCGCGGGACACACTATGGCTACACCTTC.

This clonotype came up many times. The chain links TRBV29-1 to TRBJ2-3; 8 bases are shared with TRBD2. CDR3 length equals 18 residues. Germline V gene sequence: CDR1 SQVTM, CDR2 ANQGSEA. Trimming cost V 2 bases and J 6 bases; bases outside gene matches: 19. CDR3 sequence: CSVERVGRGPVSGDTQYF. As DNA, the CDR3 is TGCAGCGTTGAACGAGTCGGGAGGGGACCAGTTTCAGGGGATACGCAGTATTTT.

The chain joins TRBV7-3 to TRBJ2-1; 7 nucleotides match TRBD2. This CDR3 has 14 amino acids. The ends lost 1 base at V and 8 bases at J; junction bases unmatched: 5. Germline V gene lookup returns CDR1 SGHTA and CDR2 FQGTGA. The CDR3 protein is CASSLNGRIDEQFF. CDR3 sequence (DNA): TGTGCCAGCAGCTTAAACGGGAGGATCGATGAGCAGTTCTTC.

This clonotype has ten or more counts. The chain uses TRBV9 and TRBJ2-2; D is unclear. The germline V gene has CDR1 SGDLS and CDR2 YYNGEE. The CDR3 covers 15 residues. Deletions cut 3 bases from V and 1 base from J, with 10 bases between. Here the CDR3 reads CASSGGRRNTGELFF. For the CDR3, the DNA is TGTGCCAGCAGCGGCGGTAGGAGGAACACCGGGGAGCTGTTTTTT.

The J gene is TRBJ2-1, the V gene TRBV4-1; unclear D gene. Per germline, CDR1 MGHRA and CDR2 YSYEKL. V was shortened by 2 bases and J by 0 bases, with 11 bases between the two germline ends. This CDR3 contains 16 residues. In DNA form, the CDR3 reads TGCGCCAGCAGCCAACTTACAGCATCCTCCTACAATGAGCAGTTCTTC. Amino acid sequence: CASSQLTASSYNEQFF.

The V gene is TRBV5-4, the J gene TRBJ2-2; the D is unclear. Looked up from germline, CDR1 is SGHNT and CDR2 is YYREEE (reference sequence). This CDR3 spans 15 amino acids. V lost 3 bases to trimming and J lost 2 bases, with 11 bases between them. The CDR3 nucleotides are TGTGCCAGCAGCTGGGGATGGGGAAACACCGGGGAGCTGTTTTTT. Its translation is CASSWGWGNTGELFF.

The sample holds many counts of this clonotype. As DNA, the CDR3 is TGTGCCAGCAGTGAAGGGACAGGGTCCAATGAGCAGTTCTTC. This translates into CASSEGTGSNEQFF. J is TRBJ2-1 and V is TRBV2, with 8 bases matching TRBD1. This CDR3 has 14 residues. The germline V gene has CDR1 SNHLY and CDR2 FYNNEI. Trimming at V came to 1 base and at J to 6 bases, leaving 2 bases not matched to a gene.

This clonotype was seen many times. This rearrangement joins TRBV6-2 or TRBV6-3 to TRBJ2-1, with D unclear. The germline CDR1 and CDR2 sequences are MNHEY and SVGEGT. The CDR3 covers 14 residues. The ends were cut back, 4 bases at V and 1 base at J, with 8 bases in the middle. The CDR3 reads CASSSLGSYNEQFF. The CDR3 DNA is TGTGCCAGCAGTTCGCTCGGATCCTACAATGAGCAGTTCTTC.

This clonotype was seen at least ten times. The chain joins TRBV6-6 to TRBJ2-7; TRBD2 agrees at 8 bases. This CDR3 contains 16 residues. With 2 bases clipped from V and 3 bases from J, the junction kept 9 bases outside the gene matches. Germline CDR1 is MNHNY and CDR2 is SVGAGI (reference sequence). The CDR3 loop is CASSYRLAGGDYEQYF. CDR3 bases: TGTGCCAGCAGTTACCGTCTGGCGGGAGGAGACTACGAGCAGTACTTC.

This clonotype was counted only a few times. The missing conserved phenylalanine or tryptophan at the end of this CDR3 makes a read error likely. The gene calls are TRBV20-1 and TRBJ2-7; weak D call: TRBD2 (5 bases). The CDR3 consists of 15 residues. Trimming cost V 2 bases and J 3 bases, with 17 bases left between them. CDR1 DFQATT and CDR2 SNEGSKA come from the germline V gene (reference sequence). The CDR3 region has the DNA TGCAGTGCTAGACCCGGACTCGCGTGGCACTACGAGCAGTACCTC. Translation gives CSARPGLAWHYEQYL.